This entry lists 25 T cell receptor beta chains sequenced from one sample in a study of radiation and T cells in renal cell carcinoma. The assay was immunoSEQ multiplex PCR, and TCRdb's table has in-frame clones only and misses some. The repertoire holds 100,000 to 150,000 clones, with approximately 90% as singletons. The time point denotes: blood 2 weeks post-SBRT. Treatment here: 15 Gy SBRT to primary tumor, nephrectomy 4 weeks later. Sample: blood, taken from a patient whose treatment included radiotherapy and nephrectomy. These receptors all come from a woman in her 70s with renal cell carcinoma.

The chain combines TRBV6-4 with TRBJ2-6, with TRBD2 as a possible D gene (5 bases). V was pared by 3 bases and J by 4 bases, with 19 bases between. This CDR3 has 18 amino acids. CDR1 and CDR2 from the germline V gene are MRHNA and SNTAGT. CDR3 sequence: CASSETPIGVWGANVLTF. CDR3 bases: TGTGCCAGCAGTGAAACCCCGATCGGGGTGTGGGGGGCCAACGTCCTGACTTTC.

The V call is TRBV19, the J call TRBJ2-1, with TRBD1 matching 7 bases. V was clipped by 5 bases and J by 3 bases; unmatched bases: 4. The CDR3 loop spans 14 amino acids. CDR1 is LNHDA, CDR2 SQIVND, per germline (reference sequence). Here the CDR3 DNA reads TGTGCCAGTAGTCCCCGGGACAGCTACAATGAGCAGTTCTTC. Amino acid sequence: CASSPRDSYNEQFF.

The chain recombines TRBV9 with TRBJ2-3; 8 positions match TRBD1. The CDR3 sequence is 16 residues long. The ends lost 3 bases at V and 2 bases at J; junction bases unmatched: 8. The germline V gene encodes CDR1 SGDLS and CDR2 YYNGEE. The CDR3 loop reads CASSAVGQGLTDTQYF. CDR3 nucleotide sequence: TGTGCCAGCAGCGCCGTCGGACAGGGACTCACAGATACGCAGTATTTT.

This chain joins TRBV5-1 and TRBJ2-7; TRBD1 matches at 8 bases. Per the germline V gene, CDR1 is SGHRS and CDR2 is YFSETQ. V trimming: 4 bases; J trimming: 5 bases; junction bases outside the gene matches: 8. This CDR3 comprises 14 residues. CDR3 nucleotides: TGCGCCAGCAGCACGGGACAGGAATCCCACGAGCAGTACTTC. Translated: CASSTGQESHEQYF.

This chain uses TRBV2 with TRBJ2-1; 9 bases are shared with TRBD2. The CDR3 covers 15 residues. CDR1 and CDR2 (germline): SNHLY, FYNNEI. The J segment lost 6 bases and the V segment lost 2 bases, leaving 5 bases of the junction unmatched. The DNA for the CDR3 is TGTGCCAGCAGTGAATTCGCTAGCGGGGCCAATGAGCAGTTCTTC. Its translation is CASSEFASGANEQFF.

The sample holds a few counts of this clone. The rearrangement uses TRBV6-1 and TRBJ1-1; D gene unclear. The CDR3 contains 15 residues. V dropped 3 bases and J dropped 1 base, with 12 bases sitting between them. The germline gives CDR1 MNHNS, CDR2 SASEGT. The CDR3 DNA follows: TGTGCCAGCAGTGAGAGATTGATACAGAACACTGAAGCTTTCTTT. Amino acid sequence: CASSERLIQNTEAFF.

The gene calls are TRBV27 and TRBJ2-6; D assignment may be TRBD1 or TRBD2 (5 bases each). The V end lost 7 bases, the J end lost 0 bases, and 16 bases lay between the germline ends. CDR1 MNHEY and CDR2 SMNVEV come from the germline V gene (reference sequence). The CDR3 consists of 17 residues. In nucleotides, the CDR3 is TGTGCCAGCAAGAGACCGGGACGGACCTCTGGGGCCAACGTCCTGACTTTC. Translating it yields CASKRPGRTSGANVLTF.

V and J are TRBV28 and TRBJ1-1; TRBD1 might be the D (6 bases). This CDR3 is 14 amino acids long. CDR1 MDHEN and CDR2 SYDVKM come from the germline V gene. Trimming shortened V by 2 bases and J by 4 bases, and 11 bases separated the two germline ends. CDR3 amino acids: CASSLGGGPTEAFF. The CDR3 nucleotides are TGTGCCAGCAGTTTAGGCGGGGGGCCCACTGAAGCTTTCTTT.

As concerns this clone: The germline gene is not matched at one end of the junction; a read error may be the cause. J is TRBJ2-2 and V is TRBV7-7; 9 positions agree with TRBD2. CDR3 length: 15 amino acids. Germline CDR1 reads SSHAT; CDR2 reads FNYEAQ (reference sequence). The CDR3 sequence is CASSTGLASTGELFF. The CDR3 DNA follows: TGTGCTAGCAGTACGGGACTAGCTTCAACCGGGGAGCTGTTTTTT.

This clone was seen once. This chain connects TRBV2 to TRBJ1-5; no clear D gene. V lost 1 base and J 0 bases, leaving 7 bases between the germline ends. The germline gives CDR1 SNHLY, CDR2 FYNNEI. The CDR3 covers 15 residues. CDR3 DNA: TGTGCCAGCAGTGAAGGGGGTTATAGCAATCAGCCCCAGCATTTT. This translates into CASSEGGYSNQPQHF.

The J gene is TRBJ1-1, the V gene TRBV6-6; D possibly corresponds to TRBD1 (5 bases). Looked up from germline, CDR1 is MNHNY and CDR2 is SVGAGI (reference sequence). The CDR3 has 15 residues. V shed 3 bases and J shed 1 base, with 12 bases lying between them. The CDR3 reads CASSYAVGANTEAFF. In DNA, the CDR3 is TGTGCCAGCAGTTATGCTGTCGGGGCGAACACTGAAGCTTTCTTT.

This clone was found once. J is TRBJ2-7 and V is TRBV28; 10 bases line up with TRBD1. With V trimmed by 4 bases and J by 2 bases, 5 bases remained unmatched. This CDR3 region has 15 residues. Germline V gene lookup returns CDR1 MDHEN and CDR2 SYDVKM. The CDR3 region has the DNA TGTGCCAGCAGTTCCCCGGGACAGGGGACCTACGAGCAGTACTTC. Protein: CASSSPGQGTYEQYF.

The chain uses TRBV6-4 and TRBJ2-2; 12 bases fit TRBD2. In germline, CDR1 is MRHNA, CDR2 SNTAGT. The CDR3 has 15 amino acids. The junction had 3 bases not matched to a gene; V was cut back by 4 bases and J by 6 bases. This CDR3 is CASSALAGGPGELFF. Here the CDR3 DNA reads TGTGCCAGCAGTGCGCTAGCGGGGGGGCCCGGGGAGCTGTTTTTT.

The chain uses TRBV9 and TRBJ2-3; 12 bases fit TRBD1. Germline CDR1 reads SGDLS; CDR2 reads YYNGEE. The CDR3 spans 17 residues. The V segment lost 3 bases and the J segment 8 bases; nucleotides outside the gene matches: 13. The CDR3 nucleotides read TGTGCCAGCAGCGCAGCCGGGACAGGGGGCCTGGGGGGTACGCAGTATTTT. Its translation: CASSAAGTGGLGGTQYF.

The chain links TRBV27 to TRBJ1-6; D remains ambiguous. The CDR3 is 13 residues long. Germline CDR1 is MNHEY and CDR2 is SMNVEV (reference sequence). Trimming removed 2 bases at V and 10 bases at J, with 9 bases between. CDR3 protein: CASSLKGSSPLHF. Here the CDR3 DNA reads TGTGCCAGCAGTTTAAAAGGTTCCTCACCCCTCCACTTT.

Of note for this clone: A read error may account for a junction end that differs from germline. The chain uses TRBV19 and TRBJ2-3; D perhaps matches TRBD2 (6 bases). The CDR3 spans 14 residues. The germline gives CDR1 LNHDA, CDR2 SQIVND (reference sequence). Written as DNA, the CDR3 is TGTGCCAGTAGCATAGGACTAATGGCAGATACGCAGTATTTT. Translated, it gives CASSIGLMADTQYF. Based on the CDR3 plus reference TRBV19 and TRBJ2-3, the full variable domain is DGGITQSPKYLFRKEGQNVTLSCEQNLNHDAMYWYRQDPGQGLRLIYYSQIVNDFQKGDIAEGYSVSREKKESFPLTVTSAQKNPTAFYLCASSIGLMADTQYFGPGTRLTVL.

The chain employs TRBV27 and TRBJ1-1, with 9 bases that match TRBD1. CDR3 length: 13 residues. In germline, CDR1 is MNHEY, CDR2 SMNVEV (reference sequence). With V trimmed by 6 bases and J by 5 bases, 4 bases remained unmatched. The CDR3 DNA follows: TGTGCCAGCAGGACAGGGGGTCGGACTGAAGCTTTCTTT. Its protein is CASRTGGRTEAFF.

CDR3 amino acids: CASSIGRDRVHTIYF. The CDR3 DNA reads TGTGCCAGTAGTATCGGAAGGGACAGGGTGCACACCATATATTTT. The chain couples TRBV19 to TRBJ1-3, with 9 bases identical to TRBD1. Per the germline V gene, CDR1 is LNHDA and CDR2 is SQIVND (reference sequence). The junction had 8 bases not matched to a gene; V was cut back by 3 bases and J by 8 bases. The CDR3 is made up of 15 amino acids.

The chain carries TRBV27 and TRBJ1-6; TRBD1 matches at 9 bases. Germline CDR1 is MNHEY and CDR2 is SMNVEV (reference sequence). This CDR3 spans 15 amino acids. The V segment lost 5 bases and the J segment 8 bases; nucleotides outside the gene matches: 7. The DNA of the CDR3 is TGTGCCAGCAGTAGAGGGACAGGGACTTATTCACCCCTCCACTTT. Its translation is CASSRGTGTYSPLHF.

The chain has TRBV2 and TRBJ1-1; perhaps TRBD1 as D (6 bases). V lost 6 bases and J 4 bases, leaving 21 bases between the germline ends. Germline CDR1 SNHLY, CDR2 FYNNEI. This CDR3 is 16 amino acids long. The DNA of the CDR3 is TGTGCCAGCAGATCCTGGACAGTTGGGTCGGGCACTGAAGCTTTCTTT. Amino acids: CASRSWTVGSGTEAFF.

The chain recombines TRBV5-1 with TRBJ1-5; D remains ambiguous. CDR1 SGHRS and CDR2 YFSETQ come from the germline V gene. This CDR3 comprises 15 residues. V lost 0 bases, J lost 4 bases, and 11 bases lay in between. CDR3 DNA sequence: TGCGCCAGCAGCTTGGAAGGGATGGGGAATCAGCCCCAGCATTTT. Residues: CASSLEGMGNQPQHF. Supplemented by reference TRBV5-1 and TRBJ1-5, the full variable domain reads KAGVTQTPRYLIKTRGQQVTLSCSPISGHRSVSWYQQTPGQGLQFLFEYFSETQRNKGNFPGRFSGRQFSNSRSEMNVSTLELGDSALYLCASSLEGMGNQPQHFGDGTRLSIL.

J is TRBJ1-5 and V is TRBV5-5, with D perhaps matching TRBD1 (6 bases). Per the germline V gene, CDR1 is SGHKS and CDR2 is YYEKEE (reference sequence). The CDR3 contains 17 residues. The V end was cut by 4 bases, the J end by 0 bases, with 17 bases between. The CDR3 reads CASSITGTPISNQPQHF. As DNA, the CDR3 is TGTGCCAGCAGCATTACCGGGACACCCATTAGCAATCAGCCCCAGCATTTT.

V usage is TRBV5-8 and J usage is TRBJ1-1, with D maybe TRBD1 (6 bases). Germline V gene data show CDR1 as SGHTS and CDR2 as YDEGEE. Trimming removed 0 bases from V and 3 bases from J, with 9 bases in between. This CDR3 contains 14 residues. The CDR3 sequence is CASSLGQAHTEAFF. The CDR3 nucleotides read TGTGCCAGCAGCTTGGGACAGGCTCACACTGAAGCTTTCTTT.

This chain uses TRBV7-9 with TRBJ1-5; D gene unclear. Germline values: CDR1 SEHNR, CDR2 FQNEAQ (reference sequence). Trimming cost V 1 base and J 7 bases, with 8 bases left between them. This CDR3 region has 13 residues. CDR3 bases: TGTGCCAGCAGCTTAGGGATTCAGCAGCCCCAGCATTTT. Translation gives CASSLGIQQPQHF.

The chain uses TRBV5-8 and TRBJ2-3, with D perhaps matching TRBD1 or TRBD2 (6 bases each). The CDR3 is 14 amino acids. Trimming took 0 bases from V and 5 from J, leaving 10 bases between them. CDR1 is SGHTS, CDR2 YDEGEE, per germline. CDR3 DNA: TGTGCCAGCAGCTTGGGACGGGGGCGAGATACGCAGTATTTT. This encodes CASSLGRGRDTQYF.